This T cell receptor (beta chain) was recorded in a study of blood T cell repertoires in COVID-19 (TCRdb year 2020). With regard to the full study: Samples from collaborators originated in the United States, Italy and Spain and spanned both the acute and convalescent phases of COVID-19. A freely available public database, intended as a resource for researchers studying the immune response to SARS-CoV-2, is where the repertoires were released. The prospective study material was composed of cDNA or gDNA derived from T cells, B-cell-depleted T cells, or PBMCs. The dataset comprised deeply sampled blood TCRbeta repertoires from subjects exposed to, actively infected with, or recovered from COVID-19. A de-identified subject ID, COVID-19 status, age in years and sex were almost always included in the sample metadata. Samples were obtained from the ongoing ImmuneRACE study (first 160 participants) and from over 1,000 subjects provided by 6 global collaborators. HLA class I and class II types, where available, came from metadata supplied by the sample provider rather than from assay-based typing. Findings and caveats that apply to the study as a whole: Clinical and demographic metadata were provided uncurated, with the amount varying by source and participant.

Trimming takes 6 bases from V and 10 bases from J, and the germline ends sit 7 bases apart. Reading the germline V gene gives CDR1 MNHEY and CDR2 SVGAGI. Spanning cysteine to phenylalanine, the CDR3 consists of 11 amino acids. Of all the DNA, just the CDR3 is kept, 33 bases in frame from base 1. On this clone itself: The target of this receptor is not known. No much larger clonotype is one base removed from it; base qualities were not supplied.

Whole blood was collected in K2EDTA tubes by collaborating institutions according to the institutions' own protocols. For TCRbeta analysis, collaborators shipped samples as frozen whole blood, isolated PBMCs, or DNA extracted from either of those sample types. TCRbeta CDR3 regions were amplified from genomic DNA using the immunoSEQ Assay, a bias-controlled multiplex PCR. As for the original processing: Nucleated cell counts per sample were estimated from amplification of reference gene primers within the assay. To quantify the absolute abundance of each unique TCRbeta CDR3 rearrangement, sequence reads were collapsed and filtered. For each sample, productive Simpson clonality was calculated as the square root of Simpson's diversity index over productive rearrangements. The table comes from immuneACCESS by way of TCRdb, which keeps in-frame sequences with V and J called. Part of the clones is missing from these tables; in studies checked, under half for an unresolved V gene and the rest for unknown reasons. V and J calls and clone size come straight from that table; D and trimming were deduced from the DNA. The sample records 69,000 or so clones, roughly 80% of which are singletons. The ten biggest clones cover approximately 4.4% of the sample.

The rearranged segments are TRBV6-5 and TRBJ1-6; TRBD1 could be the D gene, as 6 bases match. What was sequenced was peripheral blood. The sequence derives from an elderly woman with active or convalescent COVID-19. The CDR3 corresponds to CASRQGSPLHF. The DNA sequence is given as TGTGCCAGCAGGCAGGGGTCACCCCTCCACTTT.